A selection of T cell receptor beta chains follows, all from one sample in a study of T cell responses to AZD1222 COVID-19 vaccine. The data were produced by immunoSEQ multiplex PCR, yet TCRdb's version contains in-frame clones alone and is incomplete. The data hold over 85,000 clones, with about 89% observed a single time. This specimen consisted of peripheral blood, obtained on day 0 of AZD1222 vaccination. The receptors stem from an adult in good health. Both conserved end residues are part of each CDR3. A D gene is named only where the DNA matches it firmly. Where a row states a size, it is once, few, many or the class of an expanded clone; other rows omit it.

clone_size: -
d_call: TRBD1
j_call: TRBJ2-7
v_call: TRBV10-3
cdr3_nt: TGTGCCATCAGTGTGCAGGGGGCAAACAACGAGCAGTACTTC
cdr3_aa: CAISVQGANNEQYF

clone_size: -
d_call: TRBD1
j_call: TRBJ1-3
v_call: TRBV29-1
cdr3_nt: TGCAGCGGTTCAGGGGGCGCTTCTGGAAACACCATATATTTT
cdr3_aa: CSGSGGASGNTIYF

clone_size: -
d_call: -
j_call: TRBJ1-4
v_call: TRBV20-1
cdr3_nt: TGCAGTGGGCTTCGGGATGAAAAACTGTTTTTT
cdr3_aa: CSGLRDEKLFF

clone_size: -
d_call: TRBD2
j_call: TRBJ2-4
v_call: TRBV2
cdr3_nt: TGTGCCAGCAGTGAGTGGAGCGGGGGGCTAGCCAAAAACATTCAGTACTTC
cdr3_aa: CASSEWSGGLAKNIQYF

clone_size: once
d_call: -
j_call: TRBJ1-5
v_call: TRBV20-1
cdr3_nt: TGCAGTGCTAGTCCTGGAACCAATCAGCCCCAGCATTTT
cdr3_aa: CSASPGTNQPQHF

clone_size: -
d_call: -
j_call: TRBJ2-5
v_call: TRBV21-1
cdr3_nt: TGTGCCAGCGTGAAAGAGGGACTAGCGGAAGAGACCCAGTACTTC
cdr3_aa: CASVKEGLAEETQYF

clone_size: -
d_call: TRBD2
j_call: TRBJ2-5
v_call: TRBV5-1
cdr3_nt: TGCGCCAGCAGCGGTAGCGGGGGTCGCGAGACCCAGTACTTC
cdr3_aa: CASSGSGGRETQYF

clone_size: -
d_call: TRBD1
j_call: TRBJ1-4
v_call: TRBV7-9
cdr3_nt: TGTGCCAGCAGCTCTCGAAACAGGGGGCTTAATGAAAAACTGTTTTTT
cdr3_aa: CASSSRNRGLNEKLFF

clone_size: -
d_call: TRBD2
j_call: TRBJ2-5
v_call: TRBV11-2
cdr3_nt: TGTGCCAGCAGCTTGGCCATACTAGCGGGAAGGGAGACCCAGTACTTC
cdr3_aa: CASSLAILAGRETQYF

clone_size: -
d_call: TRBD1
j_call: TRBJ1-5
v_call: TRBV7-2
cdr3_nt: TGTGCCAGCAGCTACAGGGACAGTCGTTATCAGCCCCAGCATTTT
cdr3_aa: CASSYRDSRYQPQHF

clone_size: -
d_call: TRBD1
j_call: TRBJ1-1
v_call: TRBV5-6
cdr3_nt: TGTGCCAGCAGCCTTCCGACAGGGAAGACTGAAGCTTTCTTT
cdr3_aa: CASSLPTGKTEAFF

clone_size: -
d_call: -
j_call: TRBJ1-2
v_call: TRBV5-4
cdr3_nt: TGTGCCAGCAGCCTGACAGGTTATAACTATGGCTACACCTTC
cdr3_aa: CASSLTGYNYGYTF

clone_size: -
d_call: -
j_call: TRBJ1-6
v_call: TRBV9
cdr3_nt: TGTGCCAGCAGCGTACTACCTACGGGGGATTCACCCCTCCACTTT
cdr3_aa: CASSVLPTGDSPLHF

clone_size: -
d_call: TRBD1
j_call: TRBJ2-1
v_call: TRBV7-9
cdr3_nt: TGTGCCAGCAGCTTACCAAGACAGGGACCTTACCATGAGCAGTTCTTC
cdr3_aa: CASSLPRQGPYHEQFF

clone_size: -
d_call: -
j_call: TRBJ2-5
v_call: TRBV6-5
cdr3_nt: TGTGCCAGCAGTTCCTCGGGGGTGGGCGAGACCCAGTACTTC
cdr3_aa: CASSSSGVGETQYF

clone_size: -
d_call: -
j_call: TRBJ1-5
v_call: TRBV19
cdr3_nt: TGTGCCAGTAGTATTCAGACCAGCAATCAGCCCCAGCATTTT
cdr3_aa: CASSIQTSNQPQHF

clone_size: -
d_call: -
j_call: TRBJ1-4
v_call: TRBV7-2
cdr3_nt: TGTGCCAGCAGCGAGAGCCGGGCCTCGAGGGGTGAAAAACTGTTTTTT
cdr3_aa: CASSESRASRGEKLFF

clone_size: -
d_call: -
j_call: TRBJ1-1
v_call: TRBV2
cdr3_nt: TGTGCCAGCAGCGCCTCCGGGACGGTAAACACTGAAGCTTTCTTT
cdr3_aa: CASSASGTVNTEAFF

clone_size: -
d_call: -
j_call: TRBJ1-5
v_call: TRBV7-8
cdr3_nt: TGTGCCAGCAGCTTTGGGACGGTCGGGGGCAATCAGCCCCAGCATTTT
cdr3_aa: CASSFGTVGGNQPQHF

clone_size: -
d_call: -
j_call: TRBJ2-1
v_call: TRBV7-3
cdr3_nt: TGTGCCAGCAGCTTATCGTGGAATGAGCAGTTCTTC
cdr3_aa: CASSLSWNEQFF

clone_size: -
d_call: TRBD1
j_call: TRBJ2-7
v_call: TRBV5-6
cdr3_nt: TGTGCCAGCAGCCTGTACGGGACAGTCACCTACGAGCAGTACTTC
cdr3_aa: CASSLYGTVTYEQYF

clone_size: -
d_call: TRBD2
j_call: TRBJ2-1
v_call: TRBV28
cdr3_nt: TGTGCCAGCATGCTCGGGAGGGATGAGCAGTTCTTC
cdr3_aa: CASMLGRDEQFF

clone_size: -
d_call: -
j_call: TRBJ2-7
v_call: TRBV19
cdr3_nt: TGTGCCAGTAGTTCCCGGCTGGGCGAGCAGTACTTC
cdr3_aa: CASSSRLGEQYF

clone_size: -
d_call: -
j_call: TRBJ2-7
v_call: TRBV6-1
cdr3_nt: TGTGCCAGCAGTGAAGAGGGCGCAGGCTCCTACGAGCAGTACTTC
cdr3_aa: CASSEEGAGSYEQYF

clone_size: -
d_call: -
j_call: TRBJ2-7
v_call: TRBV2
cdr3_nt: TGTGCCAGCAGTGAAGGGGGGTACGAGCAGTACTTC
cdr3_aa: CASSEGGYEQYF

clone_size: -
d_call: -
j_call: TRBJ2-3
v_call: TRBV6-2/TRBV6-3
cdr3_nt: TGTGCCAGCAGTTACTCGTCTGCTGATTTCTACACAGATACGCAGTATTTT
cdr3_aa: CASSYSSADFYTDTQYF

clone_size: -
d_call: -
j_call: TRBJ1-4
v_call: TRBV4-3
cdr3_nt: TGCGCCAGCAGCCAAAGGGGGGGTACGCCCAATGAAAAACTGTTTTTT
cdr3_aa: CASSQRGGTPNEKLFF

clone_size: once
d_call: -
j_call: TRBJ1-2
v_call: TRBV7-9
cdr3_nt: TGTGCCAGCAGAGCCTCGGGGCCCTATGGCTACACCTTC
cdr3_aa: CASRASGPYGYTF

clone_size: -
d_call: TRBD2
j_call: TRBJ2-5
v_call: TRBV18
cdr3_nt: TGTGCCAGCTCACCATCTAGCGGGGGGCAAGAGACCCAGTACTTC
cdr3_aa: CASSPSSGGQETQYF

clone_size: -
d_call: TRBD2
j_call: TRBJ2-1
v_call: TRBV28
cdr3_nt: TGTGCCAGCAGTTTGCCCCGACTAGCGGGGGCCCCAATATTCTTC
cdr3_aa: CASSLPRLAGAPIFF

clone_size: -
d_call: TRBD1
j_call: TRBJ2-1
v_call: TRBV4-1
cdr3_nt: TGCGCCAGCAGCCTAGGACAGGCCAATGAGCAGTTCTTC
cdr3_aa: CASSLGQANEQFF

clone_size: -
d_call: -
j_call: TRBJ1-3
v_call: TRBV12-5
cdr3_nt: TGTGCTAGTGGTTTGTCGCCTTTAAATACAGGGAATACTGGAAACACCATATATTTT
cdr3_aa: CASGLSPLNTGNTGNTIYF

clone_size: -
d_call: -
j_call: TRBJ2-1
v_call: TRBV12-5
cdr3_nt: TGTGCTAGTGGTTTGGTATCGGGTCCCTACAATGAGCAGTTCTTC
cdr3_aa: CASGLVSGPYNEQFF

clone_size: -
d_call: TRBD2
j_call: TRBJ2-3
v_call: TRBV5-6
cdr3_nt: TGTGCCAGCAGCCGGACTAGCGCTCCAGATACGCAGTATTTT
cdr3_aa: CASSRTSAPDTQYF

clone_size: once
d_call: TRBD1
j_call: TRBJ2-7
v_call: TRBV28
cdr3_nt: TGTGCCAGCAGTTTTTGGGGACAGGTATCCTACGAGCAGTACTTC
cdr3_aa: CASSFWGQVSYEQYF

clone_size: -
d_call: -
j_call: TRBJ1-2
v_call: TRBV2
cdr3_nt: TGTGCCAGCAGTGGGGGGGTCGGCTACACCTTC
cdr3_aa: CASSGGVGYTF

clone_size: -
d_call: TRBD2
j_call: TRBJ2-2
v_call: TRBV28
cdr3_nt: TGTGCCAGTCTCACGCGGGAGAACGGGGAAACCGGGGAGCTGTTTTTT
cdr3_aa: CASLTRENGETGELFF

clone_size: once
d_call: TRBD1
j_call: TRBJ1-1
v_call: TRBV7-6
cdr3_nt: TGTGCCAGCAGCCCAGGGGGACAGGGAATGAACACTGAAGCTTTCTTT
cdr3_aa: CASSPGGQGMNTEAFF

clone_size: -
d_call: TRBD2
j_call: TRBJ2-5
v_call: TRBV27
cdr3_nt: TGTGCCAGCAGTCCTCAGACTAGCGGGAGTGGGTGGGAGACCCAGTACTTC
cdr3_aa: CASSPQTSGSGWETQYF

clone_size: -
d_call: TRBD1
j_call: TRBJ1-5
v_call: TRBV27
cdr3_nt: TGTGCCAGCAGGGACAGGGTTCCCCTATATAGCAATCAGCCCCAGCATTTT
cdr3_aa: CASRDRVPLYSNQPQHF

clone_size: -
d_call: TRBD2
j_call: TRBJ2-1
v_call: TRBV7-2
cdr3_nt: TGTGCCAGCAGCTTAGAACTAGCGGGAGCCGGCGACAATGAGCAGTTCTTC
cdr3_aa: CASSLELAGAGDNEQFF

clone_size: -
d_call: -
j_call: TRBJ2-7
v_call: TRBV27
cdr3_nt: TGTGCCAGCAGTTTAGCCAGCGAACCCTTCTACGAGCAGTACTTC
cdr3_aa: CASSLASEPFYEQYF

clone_size: -
d_call: -
j_call: TRBJ2-1
v_call: TRBV24-1
cdr3_nt: TGTGCCACCAGTGATTCGGACCGAGACAATGAGCAGTTCTTC
cdr3_aa: CATSDSDRDNEQFF

clone_size: -
d_call: TRBD2
j_call: TRBJ2-3
v_call: TRBV6-2/TRBV6-3
cdr3_nt: TGTGCCAGCAGTTACTCGATGACTAGCGGGGACACAGATACGCAGTATTTT
cdr3_aa: CASSYSMTSGDTDTQYF

clone_size: -
d_call: TRBD1
j_call: TRBJ1-2
v_call: TRBV7-2
cdr3_nt: TGTGCCAGCAGCCTAGGACAGGGGGCCAACTATGGCTACACCTTC
cdr3_aa: CASSLGQGANYGYTF

clone_size: -
d_call: TRBD2
j_call: TRBJ2-3
v_call: TRBV30
cdr3_nt: TGTGCCTGGAGTCCCCGACTAGCGGGATTCACAGATACGCAGTATTTT
cdr3_aa: CAWSPRLAGFTDTQYF

clone_size: -
d_call: -
j_call: TRBJ2-7
v_call: TRBV18
cdr3_nt: TGTGCCAGCTCACCACTAGCCAGCGACGAGCAGTACTTC
cdr3_aa: CASSPLASDEQYF

clone_size: -
d_call: -
j_call: TRBJ2-4
v_call: TRBV3-1/TRBV3-2
cdr3_nt: TGTGCCAGCAGCCAAGAAGGGGGCGGGGGAAACATTCAGTACTTC
cdr3_aa: CASSQEGGGGNIQYF

clone_size: few
d_call: -
j_call: TRBJ2-3
v_call: TRBV9
cdr3_nt: TGTGCCAGCAGCAGGGGAACTAGCACAGATACGCAGTATTTT
cdr3_aa: CASSRGTSTDTQYF

clone_size: -
d_call: -
j_call: TRBJ2-5
v_call: TRBV6-5
cdr3_nt: TGTGCCAGCAGTTTCATCCCGGGCTCGGGACAAGAGACCCAGTACTTC
cdr3_aa: CASSFIPGSGQETQYF

clone_size: -
d_call: -
j_call: TRBJ2-3
v_call: TRBV12-3/TRBV12-4
cdr3_nt: TGTGCCAGCAGTCCCGCGGGGGATACGCAGTATTTT
cdr3_aa: CASSPAGDTQYF

clone_size: -
d_call: TRBD2
j_call: TRBJ2-1
v_call: TRBV2
cdr3_nt: TGTGCCAGCAGAGCCGGGACTAGCGACTACAATGAGCAGTTCTTC
cdr3_aa: CASRAGTSDYNEQFF

clone_size: -
d_call: -
j_call: TRBJ1-6
v_call: TRBV7-9
cdr3_nt: TGTGCCAGCAGCGCCCGTCCCGGGACTAGCAACGAATCACCCCTCCACTTT
cdr3_aa: CASSARPGTSNESPLHF

clone_size: -
d_call: TRBD2
j_call: TRBJ2-2
v_call: TRBV7-9
cdr3_nt: TGTGCCAGCAGCCTCGGAACTAGCGGGCCCGGGGAGCTGTTTTTT
cdr3_aa: CASSLGTSGPGELFF

clone_size: -
d_call: -
j_call: TRBJ1-1
v_call: TRBV25-1
cdr3_nt: TGTGCCAGCCGCGGGCAGGACCTAATGAACACTGAAGCTTTCTTT
cdr3_aa: CASRGQDLMNTEAFF